This T cell receptor (beta chain) was recovered during a study of T-cell reconstitution after alpha-beta-depleted transplantation in children. Study findings and constraints: Certain patients had high TCRbeta diversity at day 60, and it came from recipient T cells and thymic progenitors that survived. Several hundred expanded graft clones reportedly were the source of alpha-beta T cells about two months after transplant. T-cell counts and diversity at one year post-transplant came mainly from newly produced T cells.

Unique molecular identifiers were incorporated into the prepared TCRbeta library. One entry per CDR3 protein, called by TCRdb with MiXCR from the PCR reads. The profile shows approximately 44,000 distinct CDR3 sequences, 5.8% of them singletons. Trimming stripped 2 bases from V and 2 bases from J, with 6 bases between. The CDR3 is 13 residues long. Germline lookup yields CDR1 LGHDT and CDR2 YNNKEL (reference sequence). This clonotype was picked up many times. Its antigen remains unidentified. The gene calls are TRBV3-1 and TRBJ2-5, with TRBD2 as a possible D gene (5 bases). The sample consisted of PBMCs, mostly from graft donor cells, taken 60 days after TCRalphabeta/CD19-depleted stem cell transplant. The TCR was taken from a female patient between 2 and 15 years old who had a stem cell transplant for aplastic anemia, so the T cells may come from the graft donor. CDR3 sequence (DNA): TGTGCCAGCAGCCAACGCGGGCAAGAGACCCAGTACTTC. This codes for CASSQRGQETQYF.